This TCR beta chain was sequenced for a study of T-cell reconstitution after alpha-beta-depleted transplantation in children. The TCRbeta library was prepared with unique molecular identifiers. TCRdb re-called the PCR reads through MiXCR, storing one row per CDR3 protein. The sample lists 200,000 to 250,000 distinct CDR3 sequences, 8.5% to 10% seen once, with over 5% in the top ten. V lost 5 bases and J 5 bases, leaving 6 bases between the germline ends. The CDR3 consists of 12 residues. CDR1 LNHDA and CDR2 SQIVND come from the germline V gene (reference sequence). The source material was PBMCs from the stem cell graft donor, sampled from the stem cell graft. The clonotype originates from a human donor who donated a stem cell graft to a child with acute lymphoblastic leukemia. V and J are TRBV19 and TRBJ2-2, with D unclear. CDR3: CASSPTTGELFF. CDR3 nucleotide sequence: TGTGCCAGTAGTCCTACAACCGGGGAGCTGTTTTTT.